A selection of T cell receptor beta chains follows, all from one sample in a study of cytomegalovirus exposure and HLA in healthy donors. The table came from immunoSEQ multiplex PCR; TCRdb's copy has only in-frame clones and leaves some out. The repertoire consists of tens of thousands of clones, with 85% to 95% occurring once and the leading ten covering roughly 0.62%. The sample taken for sequencing was PBMCs. These receptors were collected from a man in his late teens or twenties in good health and CMV-seronegative. Each CDR3 is given with its conserved first and last residue. D genes are given only for firm matches. Only some rows state a clone size, as once, few, many or a class for expanded clones.

d_gene | j_gene | v_gene | abundance | CDR3aa | CDR3nt
TRBD1 | TRBJ2-7 | TRBV2 | few | CAGGQGSYEQYF | TGTGCCGGAGGACAGGGATCCTACGAGCAGTACTTC
- | TRBJ1-2 | TRBV27 | once | CASGPAPGSRGYTF | TGTGCCAGCGGCCCTGCCCCGGGAAGTAGGGGCTACACCTTC
- | TRBJ1-4 | TRBV14 | - | CASSLTGILNEKLFF | TGTGCCAGCAGCCTCACGGGGATCTTGAATGAAAAACTGTTTTTT
- | TRBJ1-3 | TRBV6-1 | - | CASSEGLDGGNTIYF | TGTGCCAGCAGCGAGGGTTTGGACGGAGGAAACACCATATATTTT
- | TRBJ2-1 | TRBV6-5 | - | CASSKTADNEQFF | TGTGCCAGCAGCAAGACAGCCGACAATGAGCAGTTCTTC
- | TRBJ1-5 | TRBV21-1 | once | CASSKEWADNQPQHF | TGTGCCAGCAGCAAAGAGTGGGCAGACAATCAGCCCCAGCATTTT
TRBD1 | TRBJ1-2 | TRBV6-5 | - | CASSYQPGTGNYGYTF | TGTGCCAGCAGTTACCAGCCCGGGACAGGGAATTATGGCTACACCTTC
- | TRBJ1-5 | TRBV5-6 | - | CASSRAGGNVLNQPQHF | TGTGCCAGCAGCCGCGCCGGGGGAAATGTGCTGAATCAGCCCCAGCATTTT
TRBD2 | TRBJ2-7 | TRBV14 | - | CASSPGRGATSGSYEQYF | TGTGCCAGCAGCCCAGGACGGGGGGCGACTAGCGGGAGCTACGAGCAGTACTTC
- | TRBJ2-7 | TRBV2 | once | CASSEGAGRIYEQYF | TGTGCCAGCAGTGAAGGCGCAGGGAGGATCTACGAGCAGTACTTC
TRBD1 | TRBJ2-7 | TRBV7-2 | - | CASSRQQGAREQYF | TGTGCCAGCAGCCGTCAACAGGGGGCCCGCGAGCAGTACTTC
- | TRBJ1-1 | TRBV15 | - | CATSRGRVGTEAFF | TGTGCCACCAGCAGAGGGCGGGTCGGCACTGAAGCTTTCTTT
- | TRBJ1-5 | TRBV7-9 | - | CASSLDRVQPQHF | TGTGCCAGCAGCTTAGATCGGGTACAGCCCCAGCATTTT
- | TRBJ2-4 | TRBV7-9 | - | CASSTKNIQYF | TGTGCCAGCAGCACAAAAAACATTCAGTACTTC
- | TRBJ2-7 | TRBV5-6 | - | CASSFESPYEQYF | TGTGCCAGCAGCTTCGAGAGTCCCTACGAGCAGTACTTC
- | TRBJ2-5 | TRBV28 | - | CASSPGSKETQYF | TGTGCCAGCAGCCCAGGAAGCAAGGAGACCCAGTACTTC
- | TRBJ1-5 | TRBV28 | - | CASSLQSRGFQPQHF | TGTGCCAGCAGTCTACAAAGTAGGGGGTTTCAGCCCCAGCATTTT